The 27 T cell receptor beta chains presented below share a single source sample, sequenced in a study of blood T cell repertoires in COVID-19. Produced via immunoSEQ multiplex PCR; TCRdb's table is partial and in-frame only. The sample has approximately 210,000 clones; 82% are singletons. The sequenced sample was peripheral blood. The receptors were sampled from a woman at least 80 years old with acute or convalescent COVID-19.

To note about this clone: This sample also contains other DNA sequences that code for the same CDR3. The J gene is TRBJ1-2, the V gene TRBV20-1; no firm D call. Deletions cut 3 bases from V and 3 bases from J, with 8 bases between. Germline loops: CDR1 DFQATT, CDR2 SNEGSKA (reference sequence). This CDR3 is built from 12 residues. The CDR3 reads CSASLSDYGYTF. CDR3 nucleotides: TGCAGTGCTAGTTTGTCAGACTATGGCTACACCTTC.

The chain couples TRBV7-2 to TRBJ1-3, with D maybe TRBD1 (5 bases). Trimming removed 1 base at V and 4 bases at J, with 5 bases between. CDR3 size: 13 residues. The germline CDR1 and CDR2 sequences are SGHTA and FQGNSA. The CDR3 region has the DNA TGTGCCAGCAGCTTAGAGGGGGGAAACACCATATATTTT. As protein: CASSLEGGNTIYF.

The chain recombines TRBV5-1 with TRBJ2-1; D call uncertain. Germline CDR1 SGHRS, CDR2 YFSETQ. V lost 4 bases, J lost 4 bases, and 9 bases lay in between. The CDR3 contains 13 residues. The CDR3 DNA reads TGCGCCAGCAGCGCCGGGTCTTACAATGAGCAGTTCTTC. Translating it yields CASSAGSYNEQFF.

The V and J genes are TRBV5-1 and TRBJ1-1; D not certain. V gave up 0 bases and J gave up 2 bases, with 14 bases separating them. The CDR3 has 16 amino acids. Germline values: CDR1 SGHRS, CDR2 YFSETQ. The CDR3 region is CASSLDSGVLNTEAFF. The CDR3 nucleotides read TGCGCCAGCAGCTTGGATTCCGGGGTCCTCAACACTGAAGCTTTCTTT. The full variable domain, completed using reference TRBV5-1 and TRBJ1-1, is KAGVTQTPRYLIKTRGQQVTLSCSPISGHRSVSWYQQTPGQGLQFLFEYFSETQRNKGNFPGRFSGRQFSNSRSEMNVSTLELGDSALYLCASSLDSGVLNTEAFFGQGTRLTVV.

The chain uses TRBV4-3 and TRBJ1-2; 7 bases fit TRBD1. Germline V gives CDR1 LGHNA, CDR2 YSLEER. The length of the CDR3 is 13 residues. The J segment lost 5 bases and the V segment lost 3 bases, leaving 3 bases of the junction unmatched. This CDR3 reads CASSHTGEYGYTF. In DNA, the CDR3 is TGCGCCAGCAGCCATACAGGGGAGTATGGCTACACCTTC.

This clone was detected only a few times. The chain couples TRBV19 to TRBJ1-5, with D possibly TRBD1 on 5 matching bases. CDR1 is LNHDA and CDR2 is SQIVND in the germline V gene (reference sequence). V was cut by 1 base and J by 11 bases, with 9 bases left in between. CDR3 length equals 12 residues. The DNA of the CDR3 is TGTGCCAGTAGTATAGGACAGAGAGCCCAGCATTTT. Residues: CASSIGQRAQHF. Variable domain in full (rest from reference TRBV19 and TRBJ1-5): DGGITQSPKYLFRKEGQNVTLSCEQNLNHDAMYWYRQDPGQGLRLIYYSQIVNDFQKGDIAEGYSVSREKKESFPLTVTSAQKNPTAFYLCASSIGQRAQHFGDGTRLSIL.

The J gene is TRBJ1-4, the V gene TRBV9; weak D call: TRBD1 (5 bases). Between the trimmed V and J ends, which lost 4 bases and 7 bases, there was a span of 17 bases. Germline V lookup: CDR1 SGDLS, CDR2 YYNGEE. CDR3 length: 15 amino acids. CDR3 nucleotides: TGTGCCAGCAGCCCCTCCGGTTCGGGGGGTGAAAAACTGTTTTTT. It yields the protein CASSPSGSGGEKLFF.

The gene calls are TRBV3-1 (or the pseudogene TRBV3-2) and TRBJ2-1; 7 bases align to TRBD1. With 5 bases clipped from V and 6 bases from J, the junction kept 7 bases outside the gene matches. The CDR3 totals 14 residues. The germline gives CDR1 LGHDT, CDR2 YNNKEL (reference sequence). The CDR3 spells CASSSLRQGNEQFF. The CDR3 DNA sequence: TGTGCCAGCAGCTCTCTGCGACAGGGCAATGAGCAGTTCTTC.

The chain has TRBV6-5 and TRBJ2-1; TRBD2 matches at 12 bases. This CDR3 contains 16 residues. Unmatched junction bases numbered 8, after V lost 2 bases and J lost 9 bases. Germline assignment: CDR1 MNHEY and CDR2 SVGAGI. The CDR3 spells CASSYRSSGGAGEQFF. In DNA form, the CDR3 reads TGTGCCAGCAGTTACCGTTCTAGCGGGGGGGCCGGTGAGCAGTTCTTC.

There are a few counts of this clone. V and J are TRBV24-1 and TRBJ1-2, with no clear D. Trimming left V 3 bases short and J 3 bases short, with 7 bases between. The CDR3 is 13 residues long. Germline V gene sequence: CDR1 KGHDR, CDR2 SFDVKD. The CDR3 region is CATSDRQDYGYTF. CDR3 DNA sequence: TGTGCCACCAGTGATAGGCAGGACTATGGCTACACCTTC.

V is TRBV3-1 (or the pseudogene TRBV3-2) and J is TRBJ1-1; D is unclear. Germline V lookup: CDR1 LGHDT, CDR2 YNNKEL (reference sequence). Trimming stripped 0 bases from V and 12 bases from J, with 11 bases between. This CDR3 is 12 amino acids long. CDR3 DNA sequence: TGTGCCAGCAGCCAAGACGTCCGTCTCCCTTTCTTT. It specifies CASSQDVRLPFF.

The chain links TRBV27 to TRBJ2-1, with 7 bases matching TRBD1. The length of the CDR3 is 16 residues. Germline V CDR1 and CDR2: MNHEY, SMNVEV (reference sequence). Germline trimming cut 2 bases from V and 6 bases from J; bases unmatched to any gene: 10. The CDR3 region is CASSLKGATSFNEQFF. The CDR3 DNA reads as TGTGCCAGCAGTTTAAAGGGGGCTACGTCTTTCAATGAGCAGTTCTTC.

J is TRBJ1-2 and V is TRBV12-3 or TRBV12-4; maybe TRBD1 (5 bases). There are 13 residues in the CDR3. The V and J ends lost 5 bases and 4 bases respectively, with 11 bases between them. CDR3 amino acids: CASSTGPIYGYTF. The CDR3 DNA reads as TGTGCCAGCAGTACAGGCCCGATCTATGGCTACACCTTC.

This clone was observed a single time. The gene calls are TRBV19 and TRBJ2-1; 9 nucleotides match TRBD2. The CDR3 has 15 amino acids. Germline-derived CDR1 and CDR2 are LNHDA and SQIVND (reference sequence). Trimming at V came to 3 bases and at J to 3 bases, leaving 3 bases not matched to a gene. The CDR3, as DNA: TGTGCCAGTAGTATGTCTAGCGGGGTCTACAATGAGCAGTTCTTC. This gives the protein CASSMSSGVYNEQFF.

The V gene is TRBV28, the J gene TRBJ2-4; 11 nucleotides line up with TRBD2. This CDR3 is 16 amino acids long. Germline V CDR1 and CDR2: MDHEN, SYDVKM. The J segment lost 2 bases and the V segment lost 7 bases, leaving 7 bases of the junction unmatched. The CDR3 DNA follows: TGTGCCAGCAACGTTAGCGGGGGGGCATCCAAAAACATTCAGTACTTC. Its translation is CASNVSGGASKNIQYF.

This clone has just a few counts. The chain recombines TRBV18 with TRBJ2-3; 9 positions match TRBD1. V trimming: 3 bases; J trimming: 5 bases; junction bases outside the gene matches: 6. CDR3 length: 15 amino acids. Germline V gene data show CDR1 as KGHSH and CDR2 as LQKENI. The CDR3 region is CASSPRDREGDTQYF. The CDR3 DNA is TGTGCCAGCTCACCCCGGGACAGGGAAGGAGATACGCAGTATTTT. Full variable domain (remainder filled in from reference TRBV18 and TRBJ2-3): NAGVMQNPRHLVRRRGQEARLRCSPMKGHSHVYWYRQLPEEGLKFMVYLQKENIIDESGMPKERFSAEFPKEGPSILRIQQVVRGDSAAYFCASSPRDREGDTQYFGPGTRLTVL.

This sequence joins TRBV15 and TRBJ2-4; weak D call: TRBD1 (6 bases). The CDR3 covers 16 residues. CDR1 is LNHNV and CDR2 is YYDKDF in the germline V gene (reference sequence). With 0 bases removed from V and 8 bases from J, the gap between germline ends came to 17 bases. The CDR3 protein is CATSRDRLAGVDIQYF. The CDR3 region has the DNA TGTGCCACCAGCAGAGATCGGTTGGCAGGGGTGGACATTCAGTACTTC.

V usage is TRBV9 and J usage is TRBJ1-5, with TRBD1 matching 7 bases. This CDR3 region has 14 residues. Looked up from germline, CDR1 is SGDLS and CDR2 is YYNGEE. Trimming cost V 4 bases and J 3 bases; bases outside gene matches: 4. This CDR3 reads CASSQGQFNQPQHF. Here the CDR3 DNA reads TGTGCCAGCAGCCAGGGACAGTTCAATCAGCCCCAGCATTTT. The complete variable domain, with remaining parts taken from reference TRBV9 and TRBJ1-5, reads DSGVTQTPKHLITATGQRVTLRCSPRSGDLSVYWYQQSLDQGLQFLIQYYNGEERAKGNILERFSAQQFPDLHSELNLSSLELGDSALYFCASSQGQFNQPQHFGDGTRLSIL.

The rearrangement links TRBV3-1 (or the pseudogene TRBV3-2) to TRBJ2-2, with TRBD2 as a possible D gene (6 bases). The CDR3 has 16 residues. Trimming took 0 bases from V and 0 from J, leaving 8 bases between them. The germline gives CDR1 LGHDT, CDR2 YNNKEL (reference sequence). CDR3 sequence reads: CASSQDPGANTGELFF. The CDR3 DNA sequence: TGTGCCAGCAGCCAAGACCCGGGGGCGAACACCGGGGAGCTGTTTTTT.

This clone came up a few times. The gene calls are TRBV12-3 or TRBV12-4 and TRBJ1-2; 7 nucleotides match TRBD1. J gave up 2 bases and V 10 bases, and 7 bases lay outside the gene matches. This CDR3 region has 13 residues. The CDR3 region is CATRQGTNYGYTF. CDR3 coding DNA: TGTGCCACGAGACAGGGAACGAACTATGGCTACACCTTC.

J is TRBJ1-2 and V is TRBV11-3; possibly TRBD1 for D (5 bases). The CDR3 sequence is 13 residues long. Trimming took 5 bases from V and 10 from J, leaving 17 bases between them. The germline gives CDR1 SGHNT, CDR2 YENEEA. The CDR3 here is CASSQGSRLDYTF. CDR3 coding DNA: TGTGCCAGCAGCCAGGGCTCAAGGCTAGACTACACCTTC.

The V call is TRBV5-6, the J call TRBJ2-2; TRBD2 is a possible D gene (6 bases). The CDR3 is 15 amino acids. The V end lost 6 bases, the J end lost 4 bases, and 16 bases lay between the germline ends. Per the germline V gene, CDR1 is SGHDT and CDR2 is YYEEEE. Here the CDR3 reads CASISAGPATGELFF. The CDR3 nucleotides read TGTGCCAGCATTTCAGCGGGCCCCGCCACCGGGGAGCTGTTTTTT.

The CDR3 here is CASSQEGYTGALTNEKLFF. The CDR3 DNA follows: TGCGCCAGCAGCCAGGAGGGATACACAGGGGCCTTGACTAATGAAAAACTGTTTTTT. This rearrangement joins TRBV4-1 to TRBJ1-4, with TRBD1 matching over 7 bases. This CDR3 has 19 amino acids. V trimming: 3 bases; J trimming: 2 bases; junction bases outside the gene matches: 15. CDR1 and CDR2 from the germline V gene are MGHRA and YSYEKL.

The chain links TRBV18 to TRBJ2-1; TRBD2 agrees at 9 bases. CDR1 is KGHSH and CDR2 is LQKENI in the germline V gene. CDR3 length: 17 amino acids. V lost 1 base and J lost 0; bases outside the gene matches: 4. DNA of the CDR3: TGTGCCAGCTCACCACTGACTAGCGGAAGCTCCTACAATGAGCAGTTCTTC. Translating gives CASSPLTSGSSYNEQFF.

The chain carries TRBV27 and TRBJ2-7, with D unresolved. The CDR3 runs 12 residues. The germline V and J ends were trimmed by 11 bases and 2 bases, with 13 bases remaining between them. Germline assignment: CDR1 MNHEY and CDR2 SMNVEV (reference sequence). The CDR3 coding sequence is TGTGCCCCAGGTCTTCCCCCCTACGAGCAGTACTTC. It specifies CAPGLPPYEQYF.

CDR3 in amino acids: CASSLLANYGYTF. The CDR3 bases are TGTGCCAGCAGTTTACTCGCTAACTATGGCTACACCTTC. The chain combines TRBV12-3 or TRBV12-4 with TRBJ1-2; D ambiguous. The CDR3 covers 13 residues. Deletions cut 2 bases from V and 0 bases from J, with 4 bases between.

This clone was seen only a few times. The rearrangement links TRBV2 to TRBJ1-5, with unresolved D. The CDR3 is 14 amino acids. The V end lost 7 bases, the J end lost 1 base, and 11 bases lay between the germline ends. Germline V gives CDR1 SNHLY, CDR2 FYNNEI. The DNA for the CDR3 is TGTGCCAGCACCGAGGGTCAAAGCAATCAGCCCCAGCATTTT. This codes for CASTEGQSNQPQHF.